This T cell receptor (beta chain) was observed in a study of OX40 agonist ivuxolimab in advanced cancers. Study results and limitations: On average, CD8+ T cells showed a greater number of expanded clones than CD4+.

Notes on this clone: What it binds is not known.

Trimming took 4 bases from V and 5 from J, leaving 21 bases between them. The germline V gene has CDR1 LGHNT and CDR2 FRNRAP. This CDR3 is built from 16 residues. Only in-frame clones appear in the TCRdb table, and some are missing; sequencing was by immunoSEQ multiplex PCR. Of 90,000 to 100,000 clones in the sample, around 85% were seen once. The starting material was CD4+ or CD8+ T cells sorted from blood, obtained in a trial of the OX40 agonist ivuxolimab. The rearrangement joins TRBV12-5 to TRBJ2-7, with D perhaps matching TRBD1 or TRBD2 (5 bases each). The TCR comes from an adult with an advanced solid tumor such as melanoma, head and neck, liver or kidney cancer. CDR3 DNA sequence: TGTGCTAGTGGTTCCCCACCCGGGACCATCCGAGACGAGCAGTACTTC. It yields the protein CASGSPPGTIRDEQYF.